This T cell receptor beta chain is from a study of T-cell reconstitution after alpha-beta-depleted transplantation in children (dated by TCRdb to the mid-2010s). At the level of the whole study: Using TCR repertoire profiling, the study quantitatively followed how T-cell immune reconstitution unfolded in children after TCRalphabeta/CD19-depleted allogeneic hematopoietic cell transplantation.

Library generation was performed with PCR. The data were produced on an Illumina HiSeq 2500. TCR library preparation used molecular barcoding, with unique molecular identifiers applied to normalize quantification of the TCRbeta repertoire. TCRdb trimmed public reads at Q25 via fastp, called clones via MiXCR and kept in-frame beta chains. Every CDR3 protein is listed once, alongside the most common genes and DNA of its rows. Within this sample are 600,000 to 700,000 distinct CDR3 sequences, with 16% of them counted one time only. About 1.1% of the sample goes to the ten largest clones. Taken from cysteine to phenylalanine, the CDR3 has 15 residues. Only CDR3 DNA is held: 45 bases, read in frame from base 1. The junction shows trimming of 0 bases on V and 5 bases on J, plus 14 bases between the germline ends. CDR1 and CDR2, per the germline V gene (reference sequence), are DFQATT and SNEGSKA. In its sample, this clonotype was seen many times. The target of this receptor is not known. Qualities for individual bases were not recorded, and no much larger clone is one base off.

The specimen comprised PBMCs from the stem cell graft donor, sampled from the stem cell graft. The sequence is built from TRBV20-1 and TRBJ1-5; TRBD1 is perhaps the D gene, given 5 matching bases. This sequence originates from a human donor who donated a stem cell graft to a child with acute myeloid leukemia. The CDR3 corresponds to CSARDIAGHYQPQHF. The sequence in DNA is TGCAGTGCTAGAGATATCGCAGGGCATTATCAGCCCCAGCATTTT.